This TCR beta chain originates from a study of response to subunit inactivated influenza vaccine. This CDR3 is built from 16 residues. V gave up 4 bases and J gave up 2 bases, with 15 bases separating them. The germline gives CDR1 SGHRS, CDR2 YFSETQ. TCRdb re-called the RT-PCR reads through MiXCR, storing one row per CDR3 protein. Here the sample spans roughly 700,000 distinct CDR3 sequences, approximately 13% being singletons. The rearrangement joins TRBV5-1 to TRBJ1-4; possibly TRBD1 for D (6 bases). This sequence was found in a man aged 45-60 years who received an inactivated influenza vaccine. Sequences were derived from PBMCs from blood, sampled 14 to 15 days before vaccination. CDR3 nucleotides: TGCGCCAGCAGCCCCGGATCGACAGGCACTAATGAAAAACTGTTTTTT. This translates into CASSPGSTGTNEKLFF. The complete variable domain, with remaining parts taken from reference TRBV5-1 and TRBJ1-4, reads KAGVTQTPRYLIKTRGQQVTLSCSPISGHRSVSWYQQTPGQGLQFLFEYFSETQRNKGNFPGRFSGRQFSNSRSEMNVSTLELGDSALYLCASSPGSTGTNEKLFFGSGTQLSVL.